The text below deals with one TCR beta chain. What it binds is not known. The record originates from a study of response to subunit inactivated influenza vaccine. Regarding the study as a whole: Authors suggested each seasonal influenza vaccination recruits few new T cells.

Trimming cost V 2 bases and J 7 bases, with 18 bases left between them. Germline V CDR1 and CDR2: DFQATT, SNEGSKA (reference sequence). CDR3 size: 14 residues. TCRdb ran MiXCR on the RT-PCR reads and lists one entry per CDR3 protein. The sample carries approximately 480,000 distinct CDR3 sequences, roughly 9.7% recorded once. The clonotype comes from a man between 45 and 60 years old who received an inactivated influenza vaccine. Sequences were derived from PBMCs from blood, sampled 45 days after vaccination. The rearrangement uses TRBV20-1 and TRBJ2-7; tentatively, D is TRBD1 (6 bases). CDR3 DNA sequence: TGCAGTGCTAGACGGGTACAGGGACCCGGGGAGCAGTACTTC. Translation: CSARRVQGPGEQYF.